The rows below give T cell receptor beta chains drawn from one sample of a study of blood T cell repertoires in COVID-19. TCRdb's table, derived via immunoSEQ multiplex PCR, lists solely in-frame clones and lacks some. The data hold roughly 190,000 clones, with approximately 73% observed a single time. Sample: PBMCs or T cells enriched from blood (not recorded which). Receptors originate from a woman between 50 and 59 years old with acute COVID-19. Both conserved end residues are part of each CDR3. D genes are given only for firm matches. The listing skips clone size in some rows; elsewhere it reads once, few, many or a size class.

abundance	v_gene	j_gene	d_gene	CDR3nt	CDR3aa
-	TRBV4-1	TRBJ2-2	-	TGCGCCAGCAGCCAGACGACAGGGAACACCGGGGAGCTGTTTTTT	CASSQTTGNTGELFF
-	TRBV28	TRBJ1-1	-	TGTGCCAGCAGTCCGGTGGGGGGTGGAAACACTGAAGCTTTCTTT	CASSPVGGGNTEAFF
-	TRBV4-1	TRBJ2-5	TRBD2	TGCGCCAGCAGCCAAGACGGCGGGGGGATACAAGAGACCCAGTACTTC	CASSQDGGGIQETQYF
once	TRBV13	TRBJ2-2	-	TGTGCCAGCAGCTTAGGGGGCAGGGCAACCGGGGAGCTGTTTTTT	CASSLGGRATGELFF
-	TRBV5-4	TRBJ2-5	TRBD1	TGTGCCAGCAGCGGCGTCCCAGGGGGCCTAGAGACCCAGTACTTC	CASSGVPGGLETQYF
-	TRBV18	TRBJ1-1	-	TGTGCCAGCTCACCCCGACAGGAGGTGAACACTGAAGCTTTCTTT	CASSPRQEVNTEAFF
-	TRBV10-3	TRBJ1-1	-	TGTGCCATCAGTGAGTCGTCGGCGGGGAGAGCTTTCTTT	CAISESSAGRAFF
-	TRBV28	TRBJ1-5	TRBD1	TGTGCCAGCATTGGACAGGAGTTCTTGCCCCAGCATTTT	CASIGQEFLPQHF
-	TRBV25-1	TRBJ2-2	TRBD1	TGTGCCAGCAGCTCCGGGACAGGGTACACCGGGGAGCTGTTTTTT	CASSSGTGYTGELFF
once	TRBV11-2	TRBJ2-2	TRBD1	TGTGCCAGCAGCTCGGACAGGGGAAGGGTAGCCGGGGAGCTGTTTTTT	CASSSDRGRVAGELFF
-	TRBV12-3/TRBV12-4	TRBJ1-1	-	TGTGCCAGCAGTAGGAGTACTGAAGCTTTCTTT	CASSRSTEAFF
-	TRBV12-3/TRBV12-4	TRBJ1-2	TRBD1	TGTGCCAGCAGTCCAGACAGGGGGCAGGGCTACACCTTC	CASSPDRGQGYTF
-	TRBV6-5	TRBJ1-1	TRBD1	TGTGCCAGCCGATATTTACAGGGGGCTCGGGCTTTCTTT	CASRYLQGARAFF
once	TRBV6-6	TRBJ1-5	TRBD1	TGTGCCGGGGGACAGGGGGTGAGGCAGCCCCAGCATTTT	CAGGQGVRQPQHF
-	TRBV29-1	TRBJ1-1	-	TGCAGCGTTGAAGTGGGATTAGGGGAACATCTTGAAGCTTTCTTT	CSVEVGLGEHLEAFF
-	TRBV11-1	TRBJ1-2	TRBD1	TGTGCCAGCAGCCCGAGGACAGGAACCAACTATGGCTACACCTTC	CASSPRTGTNYGYTF
few	TRBV30	TRBJ1-3	TRBD1	TGTGCCTGGAGCCAACAGGGGTTGTCTGGAAACACCATATATTTT	CAWSQQGLSGNTIYF
-	TRBV7-9	TRBJ1-2	-	TGTGCCAGCAGCTTATTGGAACAGTTCACAAACTATGGCTACACCTTC	CASSLLEQFTNYGYTF
-	TRBV27	TRBJ1-2	-	TGTGCCAGCAGTTTACGGGGAGGGGGCTATGGCTACACCTTC	CASSLRGGGYGYTF
once	TRBV27	TRBJ1-5	-	TGTGCCAGCAGTTATGGCAGATATCAGCCCCAGCATTTT	CASSYGRYQPQHF
-	TRBV10-1	TRBJ2-4	TRBD2	TGCGCCAGCAGTGTGGGGTCAGGGAGGGAGAGGAACATTCAGTACTTC	CASSVGSGRERNIQYF
-	TRBV7-8	TRBJ2-3	-	TGTGCCAGCAGCTTAGCCTGGCGGGCCCGGCAAGATACGCAGTATTTT	CASSLAWRARQDTQYF
-	TRBV18	TRBJ1-6	-	TGTGCCAGCTCACCGGCAGGCGTTAATTCACCCCTCCACTTT	CASSPAGVNSPLHF
-	TRBV5-4	TRBJ1-4	-	TGTGCCAGCAGCTCGGAGTGGGGGCAAAATGAAAAACTGTTTTTT	CASSSEWGQNEKLFF
once	TRBV30	TRBJ1-1	-	TGTGCCTGGAGTATAGGAGTCCCGGCTTTCTTT	CAWSIGVPAFF
-	TRBV6-1	TRBJ1-2	-	TGTGCCAGCAGTGAAGGACAGGCCTCGCGGTATGGCTACACCTTC	CASSEGQASRYGYTF
-	TRBV27	TRBJ1-5	-	TGTGCCAGCAGTTCCCGGGACACGAATCAGCCCCAGCATTTT	CASSSRDTNQPQHF
once	TRBV10-2	TRBJ1-1	TRBD1	TGCGCCAGCAGTGACCGAAGGGGACAGGACACTGAAGCTTTCTTT	CASSDRRGQDTEAFF
-	TRBV7-2	TRBJ1-1	TRBD1	TGTGCCAGCAGCTTACAGGGGGCGAGCTTGGTCACTGAAGCTTTCTTT	CASSLQGASLVTEAFF
-	TRBV7-9	TRBJ1-2	TRBD1	TGTGCCAGCAGCTGGGGACAGGGGGCTGATGGCTACACCTTC	CASSWGQGADGYTF
few	TRBV2	TRBJ1-2	-	TGTGCCAGCAGTGATACCCCAGGGTATGGCTACACCTTC	CASSDTPGYGYTF
once	TRBV18	TRBJ1-3	-	TGTGCCAGCTCACCCCTAGAGTCCGGGGCTGGAAACACCATATATTTT	CASSPLESGAGNTIYF
-	TRBV6-5	TRBJ1-1	-	TGTGCCAGCAGAGGGGGTCAGGGCACTGAAGCTTTCTTT	CASRGGQGTEAFF
-	TRBV24-1	TRBJ2-2	-	TGTGCCACCAGTGATTTCCGGGATCCGAACACCGGGGAGCTGTTTTTT	CATSDFRDPNTGELFF
-	TRBV28	TRBJ2-3	-	TGTGCCAGCAAAGAGGTTTCTAGCACAGATACGCAGTATTTT	CASKEVSSTDTQYF
-	TRBV6-2/TRBV6-3	TRBJ1-5	TRBD1	TGTGCCAGCAGTTACGGTGGGACAGGGGGGAGTCAGCCCCAGCATTTT	CASSYGGTGGSQPQHF
-	TRBV25-1	TRBJ1-6	-	TGTGCCAGCAGTGGGGCCGGCCTGCTTAATTCACCCCTCCACTTT	CASSGAGLLNSPLHF
once	TRBV30	TRBJ2-1	-	TGTGCCTGGGGAGGGCAGGGGACGTACAATGAGCAGTTCTTC	CAWGGQGTYNEQFF
few	TRBV24-1	TRBJ1-3	-	TGTGCCACCAGCCCTGGCGCAGGGATTGGAAACACCATATATTTT	CATSPGAGIGNTIYF
-	TRBV21-1	TRBJ2-5	-	TGTGCCACCCTACAAGCGGGAAAAGAGACCCAGTACTTC	CATLQAGKETQYF
-	TRBV2	TRBJ2-3	TRBD1	TGTGCCAGCAGTGTCCGACAGGGTACAGATACGCAGTATTTT	CASSVRQGTDTQYF
-	TRBV6-4	TRBJ1-1	-	TGTGCCAGCAGGAGCAGGGGCTCTGAAGCTTTCTTT	CASRSRGSEAFF
-	TRBV5-5	TRBJ2-6	-	TGTGCCAGCAGCTTACTACAGGGAGGGGGCTCTGGGGCCAACGTCCTGACTTTC	CASSLLQGGGSGANVLTF
-	TRBV19	TRBJ2-1	-	TGTGCCAGTACCGGGGGACTGAGCTCCTACAATGAGCAGTTCTTC	CASTGGLSSYNEQFF
-	TRBV4-1	TRBJ1-5	TRBD1	TGCGCCAGCAGCCGAGGCCCGGGACAGAGTGATCAGCCCCAGCATTTT	CASSRGPGQSDQPQHF
-	TRBV4-1	TRBJ2-5	TRBD2	TGCGCCAGCAGCCTTTTGGGACTAGCGGGGGGGCAGGAGACCCAGTACTTC	CASSLLGLAGGQETQYF
-	TRBV5-1	TRBJ1-1	TRBD1	TGCGCCAGCAGCTTGCCCGGGACAGGGAGGAGGACTGAAGCTTTCTTT	CASSLPGTGRRTEAFF
-	TRBV19	TRBJ2-3	-	TGTGCCAGTAGTATTCGGGGGGCAGGTGATACGCAGTATTTT	CASSIRGAGDTQYF
-	TRBV28	TRBJ1-1	TRBD1	TGTGCCAGCAGTCTAGGACAGGGGGAGTGGAACACTGAAGCTTTCTTT	CASSLGQGEWNTEAFF
once	TRBV28	TRBJ1-1	-	TGTGCCAGCAGATACAACCGGGAGGCTTTCTTT	CASRYNREAFF
-	TRBV7-2	TRBJ1-3	-	TGTGCCAGCAGCGATCAGGGGAGCTCTGGAAACACCATATATTTT	CASSDQGSSGNTIYF